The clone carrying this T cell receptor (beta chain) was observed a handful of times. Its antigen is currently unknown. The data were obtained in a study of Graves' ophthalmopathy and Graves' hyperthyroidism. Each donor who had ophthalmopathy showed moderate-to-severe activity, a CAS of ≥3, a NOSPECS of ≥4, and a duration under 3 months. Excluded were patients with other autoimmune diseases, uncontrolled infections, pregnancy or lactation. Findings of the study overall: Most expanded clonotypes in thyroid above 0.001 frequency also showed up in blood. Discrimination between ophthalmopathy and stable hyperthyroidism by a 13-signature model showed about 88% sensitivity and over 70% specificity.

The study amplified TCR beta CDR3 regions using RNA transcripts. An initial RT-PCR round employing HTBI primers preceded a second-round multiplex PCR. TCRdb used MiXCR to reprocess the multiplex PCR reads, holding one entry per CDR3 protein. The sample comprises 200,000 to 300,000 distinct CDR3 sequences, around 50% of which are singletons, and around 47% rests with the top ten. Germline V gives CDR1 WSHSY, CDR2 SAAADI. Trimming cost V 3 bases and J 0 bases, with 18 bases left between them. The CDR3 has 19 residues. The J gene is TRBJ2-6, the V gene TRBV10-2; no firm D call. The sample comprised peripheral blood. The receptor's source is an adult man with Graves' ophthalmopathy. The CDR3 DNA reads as TGCGCCAGCAGTGAATGGGGTCCCCTCGTACTCTCTGGGGCCAACGTCCTGACTTTC. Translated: CASSEWGPLVLSGANVLTF.